Listed here are 6 T cell receptor beta chains from one sample, sequenced in a study of blood T cell repertoires in COVID-19. Clones were sequenced by immunoSEQ multiplex PCR, and TCRdb holds only the in-frame ones, with some missing. The sample has 150,000 to 200,000 clones, 70% to 90% seen once; the top ten hold approximately 11%. The sample comprised peripheral blood. These receptors all come from a human donor in a cohort sampled during active COVID-19.

This CDR3 reads CASSRGRAAYNEQFF. DNA for the CDR3: TGTGCCAGCAGCAGAGGGAGGGCGGCCTACAATGAGCAGTTCTTC. The rearrangement joins TRBV7-9 to TRBJ2-1, with 7 bases that match TRBD2. J was trimmed by 2 bases and V by 5 bases; bases with no gene match: 6. Germline values: CDR1 SEHNR, CDR2 FQNEAQ (reference sequence). The CDR3 runs to 15 residues.

V is TRBV30 and J is TRBJ2-7, with 9 bases that match TRBD2. CDR3 length: 16 residues. The ends lost 4 bases at V and 5 bases at J; junction bases unmatched: 15. CDR1 is GTSNPN, CDR2 SVGIG, per germline (reference sequence). The CDR3 region is CAWKRKAGGPNHEQYF. DNA for the CDR3: TGTGCCTGGAAACGTAAGGCGGGAGGGCCCAACCACGAGCAGTACTTC. The whole variable domain, filled in from reference TRBV30 and TRBJ2-7, reads SQTIHQWPATLVQPVGSPLSLECTVEGTSNPNLYWYRQAAGRGLQLLFYSVGIGQISSEVPQNLSASRPQDRQFILSSKKLLLSDSGFYLCAWKRKAGGPNHEQYFGPGTRLTVT.

This clone was seen more than once but under ten times. The rearrangement joins TRBV28 to TRBJ1-1; 7 nucleotides line up with TRBD1. V shed 3 bases and J 0 bases; nucleotides not matched to a gene: 7. From germline, CDR1 is MDHEN and CDR2 SYDVKM. This CDR3 spans 16 amino acids. The CDR3 loop reads CASSFALGTVNTEAFF. CDR3 sequence (DNA): TGTGCCAGCAGTTTCGCCCTAGGGACAGTGAACACTGAAGCTTTCTTT.

The gene calls are TRBV18 and TRBJ2-2; possibly TRBD2 for D (6 bases). The CDR3 is made up of 20 amino acids. Germline V lookup: CDR1 KGHSH, CDR2 LQKENI. Trimming stripped 1 base from V and 3 bases from J, with 24 bases between. CDR3 DNA: TGTGCCAGCTCACCACTTGGTGTCCGGGACTCCGGAGGGTACACCGGGGAGCTGTTTTTT. It codes for CASSPLGVRDSGGYTGELFF.

The genes are TRBV6-2 or TRBV6-3 and TRBJ1-1, with D maybe TRBD1 (6 bases). CDR3 size: 12 residues. V dropped 6 bases and J dropped 5 bases, with 10 bases sitting between them. Germline V gene sequence: CDR1 MNHEY, CDR2 SVGEGT. CDR3 coding DNA: TGTGCCAGCAGCCAAAGGGGGACTGAAGCTTTCTTT. Protein: CASSQRGTEAFF.

This sequence joins TRBV29-1 and TRBJ2-3; TRBD2 might be the D (7 bases). Germline lookup yields CDR1 SQVTM and CDR2 ANQGSEA. The CDR3 is made up of 14 amino acids. Trimming pared 1 base from V and 4 bases from J, leaving 12 bases between. CDR3 amino acids: CSVEGGGPPDTQYF. The CDR3 DNA reads TGCAGCGTTGAAGGGGGGGGGCCGCCAGATACGCAGTATTTT.